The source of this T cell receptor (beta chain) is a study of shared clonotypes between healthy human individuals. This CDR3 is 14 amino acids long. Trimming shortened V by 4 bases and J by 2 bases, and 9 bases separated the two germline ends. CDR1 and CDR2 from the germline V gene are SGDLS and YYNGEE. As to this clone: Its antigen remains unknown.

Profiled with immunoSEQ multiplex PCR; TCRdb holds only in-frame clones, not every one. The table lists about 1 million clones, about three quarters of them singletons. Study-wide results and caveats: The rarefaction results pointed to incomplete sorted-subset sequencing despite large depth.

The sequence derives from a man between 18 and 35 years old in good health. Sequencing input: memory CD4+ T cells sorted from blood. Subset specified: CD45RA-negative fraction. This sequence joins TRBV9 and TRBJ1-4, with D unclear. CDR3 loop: CASSFGITNEKLFF. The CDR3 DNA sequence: TGTGCCAGCAGCTTCGGGATCACTAATGAAAAACTGTTTTTT.